This TCR beta chain was identified in a study of control samples from healthy donors and cancer patients. Profiling relied on immunoSEQ multiplex PCR, and the TCRdb table lists in-frame clones only, not all of them. The sample carries about 130,000 clones, 80% to 95% recorded once. V lost 0 bases and J 10 bases, leaving 5 bases between the germline ends. The CDR3 runs 11 residues. Germline-derived CDR1 and CDR2 are SGHRS and YFSETQ. The J gene is TRBJ2-1, the V gene TRBV5-1; D is uncertain. The sequence was obtained from a man aged 18-30 years in good health. Input material: blood. CDR3 protein: CASSLATEQFF. The CDR3 DNA sequence: TGCGCCAGCAGCTTGGCCACCGAGCAGTTCTTC.